This T cell receptor beta chain came from a study of cytomegalovirus exposure and HLA in healthy donors. In the PCR, 60 Vbeta and 13 Jbeta primers were used. Libraries were prepared by immunoSEQ multiplex PCR; TCRdb keeps only in-frame clonotypes and omits some of them. The listing contains 140,000 to 150,000 clones. Germline CDR1 reads WNHNN; CDR2 reads SYGVQD (reference sequence). The CDR3 is 15 residues long. V shed 2 bases, J shed 0 bases, and the junction held 1 base outside the gene matches. V usage is TRBV10-1 and J usage is TRBJ2-3, with TRBD2 identical over 8 bases. This clonotype originated in a male donor in good health and CMV-seronegative. Sequencing was performed on PBMCs. CDR3 sequence (DNA): TGCGCCAGCAGTGAGACTAGCGGAAGCACAGATACGCAGTATTTT. It translates to CASSETSGSTDTQYF.